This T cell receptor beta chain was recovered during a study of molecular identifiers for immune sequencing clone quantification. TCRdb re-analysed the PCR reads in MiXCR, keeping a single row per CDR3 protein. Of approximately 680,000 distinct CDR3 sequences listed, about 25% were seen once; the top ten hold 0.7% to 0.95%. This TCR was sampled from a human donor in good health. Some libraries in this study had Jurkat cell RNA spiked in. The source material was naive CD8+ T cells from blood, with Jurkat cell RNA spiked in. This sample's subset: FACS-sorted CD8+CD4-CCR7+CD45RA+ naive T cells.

This CDR3 is CASSPVAGSSYEQYF. Here the CDR3 DNA reads TGTGCCAGCAGCCCAGTAGCGGGGAGCTCCTACGAGCAGTACTTC. This chain connects TRBV9 to TRBJ2-7, with 8 bases aligning to TRBD2. V lost 4 bases to trimming and J lost 0 bases; unmatched junction nucleotides: 6. This CDR3 is 15 amino acids long. The V gene's germline CDR1 is SGDLS and CDR2 YYNGEE.